This T cell receptor beta chain was identified during a study of T cell changes during pregnancy in multiple sclerosis (dated by TCRdb to between 2018 and 2021). Context from the whole study: Changes in the T cell repertoire over the course of pregnancy were examined in this study in women with multiple sclerosis.

Libraries came from the immunoSEQ multiplex PCR assay. The table was pulled from immuneACCESS by TCRdb, which kept in-frame rearrangements only. Such tables lose some clones; where checked, under half of the loss comes from unresolved V genes, and the rest has no known cause. In all, the sample holds 55,000 to 75,000 clones, and about 90% of those were seen once. The ten largest clonotypes hold approximately 1.5% of the sample. Concerning this clone: Its recognized antigen is unknown. Within one base of it there is no much larger clone, and no base qualities were kept.

For CDR1 and CDR2, the germline V gene lists SQVTM and ANQGSEA. Including the terminal cysteine and phenylalanine, the CDR3 comprises 13 residues. Only CDR3 DNA remains: 39 bases, in frame from the first base. Here V drops 7 bases and J drops 6 bases, and the junction holds 9 bases not matched to any gene. The sequence derives from a female donor in good health, enrolled as a control in a pregnancy study. Sequencing was performed on peripheral blood, taken in the third trimester of pregnancy. This chain is built from TRBV29-1 and TRBJ2-1; TRBD2 matches 7 bases in the middle. The CDR3 protein is CSAGGGWGNEQFF. At the DNA level, the sequence is TGCAGCGCCGGGGGAGGGTGGGGCAATGAGCAGTTCTTC.